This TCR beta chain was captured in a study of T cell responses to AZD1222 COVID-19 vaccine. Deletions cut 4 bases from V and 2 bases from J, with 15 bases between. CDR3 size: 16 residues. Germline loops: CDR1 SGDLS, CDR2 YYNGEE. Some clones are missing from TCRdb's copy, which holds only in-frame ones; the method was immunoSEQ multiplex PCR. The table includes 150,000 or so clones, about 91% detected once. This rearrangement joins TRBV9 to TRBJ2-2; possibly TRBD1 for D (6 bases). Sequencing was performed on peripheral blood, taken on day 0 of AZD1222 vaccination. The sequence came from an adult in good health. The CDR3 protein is CASSPPTGQNTGELFF. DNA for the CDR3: TGTGCCAGCAGCCCACCGACAGGCCAAAACACCGGGGAGCTGTTTTTT. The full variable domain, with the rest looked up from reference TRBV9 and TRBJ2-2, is DSGVTQTPKHLITATGQRVTLRCSPRSGDLSVYWYQQSLDQGLQFLIQYYNGEERAKGNILERFSAQQFPDLHSELNLSSLELGDSALYFCASSPPTGQNTGELFFGEGSRLTVL.